This T cell receptor (beta chain) was retrieved from a study of technical replicates of blood from several donors. This clone has just one count. V gave up 0 bases and J gave up 1 base, with 8 bases separating them. CDR1 is SGHTA, CDR2 FQGNSA, per germline. The CDR3 has 15 residues. The assay was immunoSEQ multiplex PCR, and TCRdb's table has in-frame clones only and misses some. The sample lists around 30,000 clones, 85% to 95% occurring once. The TCR originated in a human donor in good health. Some clones in this sample may be carry-over from other donors' samples. Sequenced material: PBMCs. J is TRBJ2-3 and V is TRBV7-2; no clear D gene. CDR3: CASSLASTRTDTQYF. CDR3 coding DNA: TGTGCCAGCAGCTTAGCTAGCACACGCACAGATACGCAGTATTTT.